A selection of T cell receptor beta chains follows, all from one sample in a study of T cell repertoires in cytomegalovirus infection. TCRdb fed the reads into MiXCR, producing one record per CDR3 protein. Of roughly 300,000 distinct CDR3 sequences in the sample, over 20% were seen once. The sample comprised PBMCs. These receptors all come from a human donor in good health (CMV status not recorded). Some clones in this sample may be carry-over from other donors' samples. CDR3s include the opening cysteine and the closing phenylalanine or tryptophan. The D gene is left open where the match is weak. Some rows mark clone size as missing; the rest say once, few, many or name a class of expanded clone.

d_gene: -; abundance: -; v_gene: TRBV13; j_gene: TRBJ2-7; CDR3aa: CASSLSGGEEQYF; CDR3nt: TGTGCCAGCAGCTTAAGTGGCGGGGAGGAGCAGTACTTC
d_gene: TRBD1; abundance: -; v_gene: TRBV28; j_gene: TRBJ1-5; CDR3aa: CASSLGTVNQPQHF; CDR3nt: TGTGCCAGCAGTCTGGGGACAGTTAATCAGCCCCAGCATTTT
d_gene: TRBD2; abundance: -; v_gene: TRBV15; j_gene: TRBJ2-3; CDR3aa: CATRRTSGATDTQYF; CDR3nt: TGTGCCACTCGCCGGACTAGCGGGGCCACAGATACGCAGTATTTT
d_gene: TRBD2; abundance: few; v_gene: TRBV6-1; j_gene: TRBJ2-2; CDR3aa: CASSEWAGVSGELFF; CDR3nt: TGTGCCAGCAGTGAATGGGCGGGGGTGAGCGGGGAGCTGTTTTTT
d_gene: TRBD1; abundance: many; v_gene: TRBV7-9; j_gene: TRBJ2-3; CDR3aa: CASSLEGRTGKTDTQYF; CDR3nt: TGTGCCAGCAGCTTAGAGGGTCGGACAGGGAAGACAGATACGCAGTATTTT
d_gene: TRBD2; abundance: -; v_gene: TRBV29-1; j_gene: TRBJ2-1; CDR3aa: CSVVLAGGVPFF; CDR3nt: TGCAGCGTTGTATTGGCGGGAGGGGTTCCGTTCTTC
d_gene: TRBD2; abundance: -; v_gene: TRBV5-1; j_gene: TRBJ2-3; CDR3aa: CASSILAGEADTQYF; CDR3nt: TGCGCCAGCAGCATACTAGCGGGAGAGGCAGATACGCAGTATTTT
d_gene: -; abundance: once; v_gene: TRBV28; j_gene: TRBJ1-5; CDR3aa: CASVIKFRGVNQPQHF; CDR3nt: TGTGCCAGCGTTATTAAGTTTAGAGGTGTGAATCAGCCCCAGCATTTT
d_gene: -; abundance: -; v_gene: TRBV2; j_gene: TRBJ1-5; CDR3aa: CASSPRVDQPQHF; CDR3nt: TGTGCCAGCAGCCCCAGGGTAGATCAGCCCCAGCATTTT
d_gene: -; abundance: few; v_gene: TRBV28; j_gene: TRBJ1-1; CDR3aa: CASSFQPNTEAFF; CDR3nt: TGTGCCAGCAGTTTCCAGCCGAACACTGAAGCTTTCTTT
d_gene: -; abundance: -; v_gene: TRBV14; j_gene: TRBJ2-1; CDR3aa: CASSPFVGVVYEQFF; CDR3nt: TGTGCCAGCAGCCCTTTTGTAGGGGTTGTATATGAGCAGTTCTTC
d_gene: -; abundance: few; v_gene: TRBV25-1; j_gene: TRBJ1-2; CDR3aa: CASSETEYGYTF; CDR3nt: TGTGCCAGCAGTGAGACAGAATATGGCTACACCTTC
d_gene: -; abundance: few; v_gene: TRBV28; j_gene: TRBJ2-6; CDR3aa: CASSRLGGANVLTF; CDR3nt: TGTGCCAGCAGTAGGCTCGGTGGGGCCAACGTCCTGACTTTC
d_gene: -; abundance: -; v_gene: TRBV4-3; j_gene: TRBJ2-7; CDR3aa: CASSQGAAGPPYEQYF; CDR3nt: TGCGCCAGCAGCCAAGGGGCTGCGGGCCCCCCCTACGAGCAGTACTTC
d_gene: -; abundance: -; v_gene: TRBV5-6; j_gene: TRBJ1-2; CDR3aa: CASSFEGIHGYTF; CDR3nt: TGTGCCAGCAGCTTTGAGGGTATTCATGGCTACACCTTC
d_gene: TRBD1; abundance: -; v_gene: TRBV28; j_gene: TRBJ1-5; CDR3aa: CASTQGGAGGRQPQHF; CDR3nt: TGTGCCAGCACCCAAGGGGGGGCAGGGGGACGTCAGCCCCAGCATTTT
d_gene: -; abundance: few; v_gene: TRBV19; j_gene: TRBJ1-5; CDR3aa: CASQGVNQPQHF; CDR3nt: TGTGCCAGTCAGGGAGTCAATCAGCCCCAGCATTTT
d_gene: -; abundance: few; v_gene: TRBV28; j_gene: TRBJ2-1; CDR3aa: CASSPGSSYNEQFF; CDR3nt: TGTGCCAGCAGTCCAGGGAGCTCCTACAATGAGCAGTTCTTC
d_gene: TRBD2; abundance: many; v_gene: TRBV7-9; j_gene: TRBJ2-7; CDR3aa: CASSGGRAYEQYF; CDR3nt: TGTGCCAGCAGTGGCGGGAGGGCCTACGAGCAGTACTTC
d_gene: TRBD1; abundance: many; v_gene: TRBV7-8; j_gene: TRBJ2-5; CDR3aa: CASSGRDRGGGAQETQYF; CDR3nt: TGTGCCAGCAGCGGCCGGGACAGGGGTGGTGGGGCACAAGAGACCCAGTACTTC
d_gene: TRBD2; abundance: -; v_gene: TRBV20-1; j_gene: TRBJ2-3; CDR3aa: CSAPRTSGDTQYF; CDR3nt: TGCAGTGCTCCCCGGACTAGCGGGGATACGCAGTATTTT
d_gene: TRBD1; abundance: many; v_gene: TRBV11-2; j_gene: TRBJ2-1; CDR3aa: CASTRGQDYNEQFF; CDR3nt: TGTGCCAGCACCAGGGGGCAGGACTACAATGAGCAGTTCTTC
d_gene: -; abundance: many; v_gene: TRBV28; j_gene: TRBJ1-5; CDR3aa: CASQREGGNQPQHF; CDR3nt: TGTGCCAGCCAACGGGAGGGCGGCAATCAGCCCCAGCATTTT
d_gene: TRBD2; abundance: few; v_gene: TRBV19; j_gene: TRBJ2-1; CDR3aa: CASRTSGLSYNEQFF; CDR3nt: TGTGCCAGTAGGACTAGCGGGCTATCCTACAATGAGCAGTTCTTC
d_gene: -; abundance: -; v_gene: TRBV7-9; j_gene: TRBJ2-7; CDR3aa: CASSGRQINSYEQYF; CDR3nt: TGTGCCAGCAGCGGGCGTCAGATTAACTCCTACGAGCAGTACTTC
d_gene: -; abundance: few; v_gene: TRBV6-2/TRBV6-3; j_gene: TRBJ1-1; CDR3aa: CASSYSGISNTEAFF; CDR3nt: TGTGCCAGCAGTTATTCAGGGATATCAAACACTGAAGCTTTCTTT
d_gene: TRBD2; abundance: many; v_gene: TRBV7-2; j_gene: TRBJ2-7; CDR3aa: CASSIRTSGSYEQYF; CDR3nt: TGTGCCAGCAGCATCCGGACTAGCGGGAGTTACGAGCAGTACTTC
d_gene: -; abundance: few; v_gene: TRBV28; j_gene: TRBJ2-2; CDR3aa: CASRRPSGGGAGELFF; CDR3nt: TGTGCCAGCAGAAGGCCTTCCGGGGGTGGGGCCGGGGAGCTGTTTTTT
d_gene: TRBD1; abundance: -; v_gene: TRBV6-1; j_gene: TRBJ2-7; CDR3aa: CASSYRDRAAYEQYF; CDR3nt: TGTGCCAGCAGTTACCGGGACAGGGCCGCCTACGAGCAGTACTTC
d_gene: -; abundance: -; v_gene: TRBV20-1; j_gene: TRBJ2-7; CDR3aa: CSARDRRGPYEQYF; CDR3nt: TGCAGTGCTAGAGATCGGAGGGGGCCGTACGAGCAGTACTTC
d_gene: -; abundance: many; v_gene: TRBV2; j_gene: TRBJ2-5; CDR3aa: CASRTGLETQYF; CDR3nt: TGTGCCAGCAGGACAGGACTAGAGACCCAGTACTTC
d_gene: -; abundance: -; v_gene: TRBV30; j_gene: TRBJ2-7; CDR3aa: CAWRYGDSSYEQYF; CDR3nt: TGTGCCTGGCGTTATGGCGACAGCTCCTACGAGCAGTACTTC
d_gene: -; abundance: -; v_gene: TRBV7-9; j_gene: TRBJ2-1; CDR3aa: CASSLGVGRNNEQFF; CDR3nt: TGTGCCAGCAGCTTAGGTGTGGGACGGAACAATGAGCAGTTCTTC
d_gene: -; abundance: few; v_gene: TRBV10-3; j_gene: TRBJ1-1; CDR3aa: CAITSSWMNTEAFF; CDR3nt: TGTGCCATCACCTCAAGTTGGATGAACACTGAAGCTTTCTTT
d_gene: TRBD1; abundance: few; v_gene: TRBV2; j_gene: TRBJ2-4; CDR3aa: CASIGGLNIQYF; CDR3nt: TGTGCCAGCATAGGGGGCTTAAACATTCAGTACTTC
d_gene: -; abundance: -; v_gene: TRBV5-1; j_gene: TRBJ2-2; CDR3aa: CASSFGLAPPNGELFF; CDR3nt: TGCGCCAGCAGCTTTGGTCTAGCCCCACCCAACGGGGAGCTGTTTTTT
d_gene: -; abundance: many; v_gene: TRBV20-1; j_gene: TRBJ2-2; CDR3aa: CSAIRVGELFF; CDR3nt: TGCAGTGCTATCAGGGTCGGGGAGCTGTTTTTT
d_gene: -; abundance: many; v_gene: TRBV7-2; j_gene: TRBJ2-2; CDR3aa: CASTAGTPNTGELFF; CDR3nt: TGTGCCAGCACCGCAGGAACTCCGAACACCGGGGAGCTGTTTTTT
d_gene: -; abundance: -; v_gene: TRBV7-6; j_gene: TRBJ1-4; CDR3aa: CASSPSPDREKLFF; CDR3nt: TGTGCCAGCAGCCCCTCACCCGACCGTGAAAAACTGTTTTTT
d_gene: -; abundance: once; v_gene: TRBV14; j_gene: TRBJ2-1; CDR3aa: CASSQDHGRGLLQFEQFF; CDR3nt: TGTGCCAGCAGCCAAGATCACGGCAGGGGACTTCTACAATTTGAGCAGTTCTTC
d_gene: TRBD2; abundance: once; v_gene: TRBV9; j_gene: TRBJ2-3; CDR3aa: CASSVAAGDNTDTQYF; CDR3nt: TGTGCCAGCAGCGTAGCAGCGGGGGACAACACAGATACGCAGTATTTT
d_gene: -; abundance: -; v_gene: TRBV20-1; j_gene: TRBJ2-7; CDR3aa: CSARDRGEIGQYF; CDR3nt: TGCAGTGCTAGAGATAGGGGGGAGATCGGGCAGTACTTC
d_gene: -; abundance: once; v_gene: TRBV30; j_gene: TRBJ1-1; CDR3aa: CAWSARGNTEAFF; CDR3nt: TGTGCCTGGAGTGCCAGGGGGAACACTGAAGCTTTCTTT
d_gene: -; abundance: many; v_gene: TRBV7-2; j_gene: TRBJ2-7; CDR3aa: CASSLSTGLLEQYF; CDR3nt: TGTGCCAGCAGCCTATCAACGGGCCTTCTGGAGCAGTACTTC
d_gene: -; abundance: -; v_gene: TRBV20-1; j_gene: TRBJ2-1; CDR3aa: CSARDPRTYNEQFF; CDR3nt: TGCAGTGCTAGGGACCCCAGGACCTACAATGAGCAGTTCTTC
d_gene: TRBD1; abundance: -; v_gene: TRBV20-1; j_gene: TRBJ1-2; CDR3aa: CSAGTRGKIYGYTF; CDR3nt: TGCAGTGCTGGAACCAGGGGGAAGATCTATGGCTACACCTTC
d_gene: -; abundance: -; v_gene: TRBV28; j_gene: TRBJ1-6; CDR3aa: CASSKSHGPANSPLHF; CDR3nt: TGTGCCAGCAGTAAATCCCACGGACCGGCTAATTCACCCCTCCACTTT
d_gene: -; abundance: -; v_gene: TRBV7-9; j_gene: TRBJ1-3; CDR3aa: CASKAWGATSGNTIYF; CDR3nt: TGTGCCAGCAAGGCGTGGGGGGCCACCTCTGGAAACACCATATATTTT
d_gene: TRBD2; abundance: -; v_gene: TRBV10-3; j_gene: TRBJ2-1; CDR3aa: CAISSGLAGGGEQFF; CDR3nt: TGTGCCATCAGCTCGGGACTAGCGGGAGGGGGTGAGCAGTTCTTC
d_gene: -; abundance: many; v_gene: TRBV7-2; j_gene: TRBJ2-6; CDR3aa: CASSLAHSSGANVLTF; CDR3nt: TGTGCCAGCAGCTTAGCGCACAGCTCTGGGGCCAACGTCCTGACTTTC
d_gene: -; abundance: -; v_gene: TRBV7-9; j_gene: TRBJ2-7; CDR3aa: CASSPSMDLLEQYF; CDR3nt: TGTGCCAGCAGCCCTTCGATGGACCTCCTGGAGCAGTACTTC
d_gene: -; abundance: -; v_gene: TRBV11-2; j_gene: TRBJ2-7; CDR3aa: CASSRNPRVTHEQYF; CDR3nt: TGTGCCAGCAGCCGTAATCCCAGGGTGACACACGAGCAGTACTTC
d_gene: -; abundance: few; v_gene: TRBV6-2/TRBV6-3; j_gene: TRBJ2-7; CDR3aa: CASNETPAYEQYF; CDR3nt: TGTGCCAGCAACGAGACACCGGCCTACGAGCAGTACTTC
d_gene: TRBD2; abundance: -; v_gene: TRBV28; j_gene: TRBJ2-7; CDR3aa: CASSPSSGRAVYEQYF; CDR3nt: TGTGCCAGCAGTCCGTCTAGCGGGAGGGCCGTTTACGAGCAGTACTTC
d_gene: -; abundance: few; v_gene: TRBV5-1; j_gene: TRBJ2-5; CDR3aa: CASSQDTGVIQETQYF; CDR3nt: TGCGCCAGCAGCCAGGACACTGGCGTGATCCAAGAGACCCAGTACTTC